What follows are 14 T cell receptor beta chains derived from one specimen sequenced in a study of vaccination and CD4 T cells after COVID-19 (dated by TCRdb to between 2021 and 2023). The label giving this sample's treatment or condition can be read as: approximately 10-day PBMC culture with coronavirus spike peptide pools or control peptides (ViraFEST assay). Libraries came from PCR. Sequencer: Illumina iSeq 100. TCR sequencing of DNA from cultured CD4+ T cells used the Oncomine TCR Beta short-read assay at the Johns Hopkins FTIC core. TCRdb reprocessing: public reads trimmed at Q25 with fastp, clones called with MiXCR, in-frame beta chains kept. Each entry merges the rows of one CDR3 protein and shows their most common DNA and genes. A total of some 16,000 distinct CDR3 sequences appear in this sample, roughly four fifths of them only once. The ten largest clonotypes hold 8.5% to 10% of the sample.

Their cognate antigens are unknown. Sequenced material: CD4+ T cells from blood, cultured in vitro, taken after SARS-CoV-2 vaccination. The receptors originated from a human donor who received a COVID-19 vaccine.

This clonotype has a handful of counts. V is TRBV18 and J is TRBJ2-5; D is perhaps TRBD2 (6 bases). Trimming removed 8 bases at V and 1 base at J, with 11 bases between. Per the germline V gene, CDR1 is KGHSH and CDR2 is LQKENI. The CDR3 totals 13 residues. Here the CDR3 DNA reads TGTGCCAGCGCCTGGACTACCCAAGAGACCCAGTACTTC. Translated: CASAWTTQETQYF.

V and J are TRBV7-2 and TRBJ2-7; 8 nucleotides align to TRBD2. CDR1 SGHTA and CDR2 FQGNSA come from the germline V gene. The J segment lost 2 bases and the V segment lost 1 base, leaving 4 bases of the junction unmatched. The CDR3 totals 15 residues. As DNA, the CDR3 is TGTGCCAGCAGCTTAGAGGGAGCGGGGGCCTACGAGCAGTACTTC. This sequence encodes CASSLEGAGAYEQYF.

The rearrangement uses TRBV18 and TRBJ1-1, with 7 positions matching TRBD1. The V and J ends lost 0 bases and 1 base, in that order; junction bases with no gene match: 5. This CDR3 comprises 16 residues. CDR1 and CDR2 from the germline V gene are KGHSH and LQKENI. DNA of the CDR3: TGTGCCAGCTCACCACCGACAGGGCGCCCGAACACTGAAGCTTTCTTT. Translated, it gives CASSPPTGRPNTEAFF. The full variable domain, completed using reference TRBV18 and TRBJ1-1, is NAGVMQNPRHLVRRRGQEARLRCSPMKGHSHVYWYRQLPEEGLKFMVYLQKENIIDESGMPKERFSAEFPKEGPSILRIQQVVRGDSAAYFCASSPPTGRPNTEAFFGQGTRLTVV.

The chain combines TRBV15 with TRBJ1-5; D is possibly TRBD1 (5 bases). In germline, CDR1 is LNHNV, CDR2 YYDKDF (reference sequence). V was clipped by 3 bases and J by 6 bases, with 21 bases between them. The CDR3 runs to 17 residues. The CDR3 is CATSSGSRGGFVQPQHF. The CDR3 DNA sequence: TGTGCCACCAGCAGTGGTTCCCGGGGGGGATTTGTTCAGCCCCAGCATTTT.

V gene TRBV5-4 combines with J gene TRBJ1-6; a possible D gene is TRBD1 (5 bases). CDR1 and CDR2 from the germline V gene are SGHNT and YYREEE (reference sequence). Trimming removed 0 bases from V and 8 bases from J, with 12 bases in between. The CDR3 is 15 amino acids. The DNA for the CDR3 is TGTGCCAGCAGCTTGGGAGGGGTAACCCATTCACCCCTCCACTTT. Encoded protein: CASSLGGVTHSPLHF.

In this sample, this clonotype turned up a few times. J is TRBJ2-2 and V is TRBV6-1; possibly TRBD2 for D (6 bases). CDR1 is MNHNS, CDR2 SASEGT, per germline. This CDR3 spans 15 amino acids. V was cut by 7 bases and J by 0 bases, with 12 bases left in between. The CDR3 nucleotides read TGTGCCAGCACGATTGGAGGGGCGAACACCGGGGAGCTGTTTTTT. Its protein product is CASTIGGANTGELFF.

This clonotype has more than one count but fewer than ten. The chain carries TRBV7-8 and TRBJ1-5; D may be TRBD1 (5 bases). Germline V gene data show CDR1 as SGHVS and CDR2 as FQNEAQ. This CDR3 contains 14 residues. Trimming left V 1 base short and J 1 base short, with 5 bases between. CDR3 amino acids: CASSLGQSNQPQHF. CDR3 coding DNA: TGTGCCAGCAGCTTAGGACAGAGCAATCAGCCCCAGCATTTT.

The chain recombines TRBV2 with TRBJ1-2; D not certain. CDR3 length: 13 residues. CDR1 and CDR2 from the germline V gene are SNHLY and FYNNEI. The V gene lost 2 bases and the J gene lost 1 base, with 5 bases spanning the gap. CDR3 in amino acids: CASSETDNYGYTF. The CDR3 DNA is TGTGCCAGCAGTGAAACCGATAACTATGGCTACACCTTC.

Only one count was recorded for this clonotype. The J gene is TRBJ2-7, the V gene TRBV27; the D is unclear. The length of the CDR3 is 16 residues. Germline V gives CDR1 MNHEY, CDR2 SMNVEV (reference sequence). Trimming shortened V by 6 bases and J by 0 bases, and 18 bases separated the two germline ends. Here the CDR3 DNA reads TGTGCCAGCAGAGGTGGAACCTTAAAATACTCCTACGAGCAGTACTTC. The encoded protein is CASRGGTLKYSYEQYF.

The chain combines TRBV24-1 with TRBJ1-2, with D possibly TRBD1 on 5 matching bases. The CDR3 extends over 13 amino acids. Germline V CDR1 and CDR2: KGHDR, SFDVKD. Trimming stripped 4 bases from V and 7 bases from J, with 12 bases between. The CDR3 region is CATSERTNVGYTF. DNA of the CDR3: TGTGCCACCAGTGAGAGGACAAATGTTGGCTACACCTTC.

This sequence joins TRBV5-1 and TRBJ2-5; D not resolved. With 4 bases removed from V and 5 bases from J, the gap between germline ends came to 15 bases. Germline V gene data show CDR1 as SGHRS and CDR2 as YFSETQ. The CDR3 consists of 14 residues. The CDR3 nucleotides read TGCGCCAGCAGCGCCGGAAGCGAGTGGGAGACCCAGTACTTC. Translated, it gives CASSAGSEWETQYF.

V is TRBV12-3 or TRBV12-4 and J is TRBJ1-5; 10 nucleotides agree with TRBD1. The CDR3 contains 15 residues. Germline trimming cut 4 bases from V and 4 bases from J; bases unmatched to any gene: 4. CDR3 protein: CASSSGQGRNQPQHF. In nucleotides, the CDR3 is TGTGCCAGCAGTTCGGGACAGGGGCGTAATCAGCCCCAGCATTTT.

This clonotype was picked up one time. This chain uses TRBV20-1 with TRBJ2-5; TRBD2 aligns across 13 bases. Germline-derived CDR1 and CDR2 are DFQATT and SNEGSKA (reference sequence). V shed 2 bases, J shed 4 bases, and the junction held 4 bases outside the gene matches. The CDR3 is made up of 15 amino acids. The CDR3 nucleotides read TGCAGTGCTAGACGACTAGCGGGGGGTGGAGAGACCCAGTACTTC. This codes for CSARRLAGGGETQYF.

This chain connects TRBV12-3 or TRBV12-4 to TRBJ2-1, with 8 positions matching TRBD1. This CDR3 has 17 residues. Trimming took 5 bases from V and 3 from J; bases not matched to a gene: 12. This chain's CDR3 is CASSSYVGQVDYNEQFF. The CDR3 DNA is TGTGCCAGCAGTAGTTACGTGGGACAGGTAGACTACAATGAGCAGTTCTTC.